One sample yielded the 24 T cell receptor beta chains listed below, sequenced in a study of T cells in tuberculosis (dated by TCRdb to about 2018). Preparation of the library involved the immunoSEQ multiplex PCR assay. Entries here come from immuneACCESS through TCRdb and include only in-frame sequences with V and J called. Some clones fail to appear in such tables; in the studies checked, an unresolved V gene covers under half of the shortfall, and the cause of the remainder is unknown. The sample table shows about 49,000 clones, and over 90% are seen once. Clones ranked in the top ten supply 1.4% to 1.5% of the sample. What this sample's time point label stands for: new active TB diagnosis, blood taken before or within 7 days of starting treatment. The specimen comprised PBMCs, sampled at tuberculosis diagnosis. The origin of the receptors is an adult with tuberculosis.

V is TRBV11-1 and J is TRBJ2-5; D is ambiguous. CDR1 SGHAT and CDR2 FQDESV come from the germline V gene (reference sequence). The CDR3 totals 12 residues. The germline V and J ends were trimmed by 5 bases and 5 bases, with 9 bases remaining between them. Here the CDR3 reads CASSPNGETQYF. Written as DNA, the CDR3 is TGTGCCAGCAGCCCCAACGGGGAGACCCAGTACTTC.

In this sample, this clone turned up once. The chain carries TRBV29-1 and TRBJ2-1; TRBD2 matches 9 bases. Germline values: CDR1 SQVTM, CDR2 ANQGSEA. This CDR3 is 13 amino acids long. V trimming: 6 bases; J trimming: 8 bases; junction bases outside the gene matches: 8. The CDR3 spells CSVGAGGNDEQFF. The CDR3 DNA is TGCAGCGTAGGAGCGGGAGGCAACGATGAGCAGTTCTTC.

The rearrangement joins TRBV9 to TRBJ2-7, with D maybe TRBD1 (5 bases). V lost 0 bases and J 2 bases, leaving 9 bases between the germline ends. Germline V gene lookup returns CDR1 SGDLS and CDR2 YYNGEE. The CDR3 covers 14 residues. CDR3: CASSVGSGTYEQYF. The CDR3 coding sequence is TGTGCCAGCAGCGTAGGGTCAGGGACCTACGAGCAGTACTTC.

This chain uses TRBV7-2 with TRBJ1-1; no reliable D call. Germline values: CDR1 SGHTA, CDR2 FQGNSA. Trimming shortened V by 1 base and J by 7 bases, and 13 bases separated the two germline ends. This CDR3 is 14 amino acids long. The CDR3 nucleotides are TGTGCCAGCAGCTTAGACGCCAGAAGTAATGAAGCTTTCTTT. Its translation is CASSLDARSNEAFF. Based on the CDR3 plus reference TRBV7-2 and TRBJ1-1, the full variable domain is GAGVSQSPSNKVTEKGKDVELRCDPISGHTALYWYRQSLGQGLEFLIYFQGNSAPDKSGLPSDRFSAERTGGSVSTLTIQRTQQEDSAVYLCASSLDARSNEAFFGQGTRLTVV.

The chain joins TRBV28 to TRBJ1-1; weak D call: TRBD1 (5 bases). V lost 7 bases and J 9 bases, leaving 21 bases between the germline ends. CDR1 MDHEN and CDR2 SYDVKM come from the germline V gene. The CDR3 sequence is 14 residues long. CDR3 in amino acids: CASTEGSRQSQAFF. DNA for the CDR3: TGTGCCAGCACTGAAGGGTCCCGACAGTCCCAAGCTTTCTTT.

The chain combines TRBV7-9 with TRBJ2-2; 9 nucleotides align to TRBD2. CDR3 length equals 15 residues. The germline V gene has CDR1 SEHNR and CDR2 FQNEAQ (reference sequence). Trimming at V came to 4 bases and at J to 5 bases, leaving 5 bases not matched to a gene. CDR3 region: CASSSLSGRTGELFF. CDR3 bases: TGTGCCAGCAGCTCCCTTAGCGGGAGAACCGGGGAGCTGTTTTTT. Full variable domain (missing parts from reference TRBV7-9 and TRBJ2-2): DTGVSQNPRHKITKRGQNVTFRCDPISEHNRLYWYRQTLGQGPEFLTYFQNEAQLEKSRLLSDRFSAERPKGSFSTLEIQRTEQGDSAMYLCASSSLSGRTGELFFGEGSRLTVL.

The J gene is TRBJ2-1, the V gene TRBV4-3, with 9 positions matching TRBD2. J lost 0 bases, V lost 4 bases, and 7 bases had no gene match. Germline CDR1 LGHNA, CDR2 YSLEER. CDR3 length equals 17 residues. The CDR3 spells CASSPRTSDNSYNEQFF. CDR3 bases: TGCGCCAGCAGCCCCAGGACTAGCGACAACTCCTACAATGAGCAGTTCTTC.

This chain links TRBV2 with TRBJ2-2, with D possibly matching TRBD2 (6 bases). Trimming stripped 4 bases from V and 8 bases from J, with 11 bases between. This CDR3 has 13 amino acids. Germline loops: CDR1 SNHLY, CDR2 FYNNEI. The CDR3 DNA reads TGTGCCAGCAGTGCGGGGGTCTTTGGGGAGCTGTTTTTT. Translation: CASSAGVFGELFF.

The chain couples TRBV27 to TRBJ2-2, with 11 bases matching TRBD1. Germline trimming cut 2 bases from V and 6 bases from J; bases unmatched to any gene: 2. The CDR3 runs to 15 residues. Germline V CDR1 and CDR2: MNHEY, SMNVEV (reference sequence). Here the CDR3 DNA reads TGTGCCAGCAGTTTAGGGACAGGGGGTTCCGGGGAGCTGTTTTTT. As protein: CASSLGTGGSGELFF.

This chain uses TRBV29-1 with TRBJ2-7; 9 nucleotides align to TRBD2. V lost 4 bases to trimming and J lost 6 bases; unmatched junction nucleotides: 7. CDR3 length: 13 amino acids. Germline values: CDR1 SQVTM, CDR2 ANQGSEA. This chain's CDR3 is CSVVWTSESEQYF. The CDR3 bases are TGCAGCGTTGTTTGGACTAGCGAATCCGAGCAGTACTTC.

The chain joins TRBV10-2 to TRBJ2-3; TRBD2 aligns across 7 bases. V trimming: 2 bases; J trimming: 3 bases; junction bases outside the gene matches: 14. CDR1 WSHSY and CDR2 SAAADI come from the germline V gene. This CDR3 comprises 18 residues. The CDR3 spells CASSELGGRPGGTDTQYF. The CDR3 region has the DNA TGCGCCAGCAGTGAGCTCGGGGGAAGGCCGGGAGGTACAGATACGCAGTATTTT.

J is TRBJ2-3 and V is TRBV6-5; 7 positions match TRBD2. The CDR3 is 14 residues long. The junction had 9 bases not matched to a gene; V was cut back by 10 bases and J by 2 bases. Germline assignment: CDR1 MNHEY and CDR2 SVGAGI. CDR3 in amino acids: CATSERGPTDTQYF. The CDR3 DNA reads TGTGCCACGTCAGAGCGGGGACCCACAGATACGCAGTATTTT.

The chain combines TRBV9 with TRBJ2-1, with D possibly TRBD2 on 5 matching bases. Trimming cost V 4 bases and J 10 bases, with 15 bases left between them. Germline values: CDR1 SGDLS, CDR2 YYNGEE. CDR3 length: 13 amino acids. CDR3 nucleotides: TGTGCCAGCAGCCGGTCCCCCTCGGGGGAGCAGTTCTTC. Residues: CASSRSPSGEQFF.

This chain joins TRBV11-2 and TRBJ2-5; possibly TRBD2 for D (5 bases). From germline, CDR1 is SGHAT and CDR2 FQNNGV. This CDR3 comprises 15 residues. V lost 1 base to trimming and J lost 3 bases, with 12 bases between them. The CDR3 nucleotides read TGTGCCAGCAGCTTAGGAGCAGCGGTTAAAGAGACCCAGTACTTC. It yields the protein CASSLGAAVKETQYF.

The chain links TRBV29-1 to TRBJ2-3; 12 bases agree with TRBD2. The ends lost 5 bases at V and 1 base at J; junction bases unmatched: 1. Germline values: CDR1 SQVTM, CDR2 ANQGSEA. CDR3 length equals 14 residues. In DNA, the CDR3 is TGCAGCGTTCCTAGCGGGAGGGGCACAGATACGCAGTATTTT. It encodes CSVPSGRGTDTQYF.

This clone is a singleton in its sample. The chain joins TRBV2 to TRBJ2-5, with D perhaps matching TRBD2 (5 bases). The germline gives CDR1 SNHLY, CDR2 FYNNEI. Trimming stripped 5 bases from V and 5 bases from J, with 15 bases between. This CDR3 is 14 amino acids long. The CDR3 nucleotides are TGTGCCAGCAGTAAATACGGGAACCCTGAGACCCAGTACTTC. It is translated as CASSKYGNPETQYF.

This clone is a singleton in its sample. The CDR3 loop reads CASSSSSVTGELFF. In DNA, the CDR3 is TGTGCCAGCAGTTCTAGCAGCGTCACCGGGGAGCTGTTTTTT. The chain couples TRBV27 to TRBJ2-2; D is possibly TRBD2 (5 bases). Per germline, CDR1 MNHEY and CDR2 SMNVEV (reference sequence). Deletions cut 4 bases from V and 4 bases from J, with 10 bases between. CDR3 length: 14 residues.

The V call is TRBV7-9, the J call TRBJ1-5; maybe TRBD1 (5 bases). The CDR3 contains 12 residues. The V and J ends lost 5 bases and 6 bases respectively, with 8 bases between them. The V gene's germline CDR1 is SEHNR and CDR2 FQNEAQ (reference sequence). For the CDR3, the DNA is TGTGCCAGCAGCCGCGACAGTCAGCCCCAGCATTTT. Amino acids: CASSRDSQPQHF.

CDR3 DNA sequence: TGTGCCAGTAGAACCGGACAGGACTCCTACGAGCAGTACTTC. Its protein product is CASRTGQDSYEQYF. The chain uses TRBV19 and TRBJ2-7, with 7 bases aligning to TRBD1. Per the germline V gene, CDR1 is LNHDA and CDR2 is SQIVND (reference sequence). The CDR3 covers 14 residues. With 6 bases clipped from V and 0 bases from J, the junction kept 5 bases outside the gene matches.

The CDR3 DNA reads as TGTGCCAGCAGCTTAGGGTCCCGGGGTGAGCAGTTCTTC. It specifies CASSLGSRGEQFF. This chain joins TRBV13 and TRBJ2-1, with D tentatively TRBD2 (5 bases). Trimming removed 0 bases from V and 9 bases from J, with 9 bases in between. CDR3 length equals 13 residues. CDR1 PRHDT and CDR2 FYEKMQ come from the germline V gene (reference sequence).

This chain uses TRBV5-1 with TRBJ2-3; 8 nucleotides match TRBD2. This CDR3 region has 15 residues. Germline V gene data show CDR1 as SGHRS and CDR2 as YFSETQ. With 3 bases clipped from V and 0 bases from J, the junction kept 3 bases outside the gene matches. DNA for the CDR3: TGCGCCAGCAGCTCAGCGGGAGCGAGCACAGATACGCAGTATTTT. Translating gives CASSSAGASTDTQYF.

The gene calls are TRBV18 and TRBJ2-2; D is unclear. Germline-derived CDR1 and CDR2 are KGHSH and LQKENI. The CDR3 totals 11 residues. The V end was cut by 10 bases, the J end by 7 bases, with 10 bases between. In DNA, the CDR3 is TGTGCCACCTCGAGTGGCGGGGAGCTGTTTTTT. Its translation: CATSSGGELFF.

The J gene is TRBJ1-2, the V gene TRBV18, with TRBD1 matching 12 bases. After removal of 0 bases from V and 5 bases from J, the junction contained 1 base not matched to a gene. The CDR3 is made up of 15 amino acids. Germline values: CDR1 KGHSH, CDR2 LQKENI. Here the CDR3 reads CASSPPGQGAYGYTF. The CDR3 DNA reads TGTGCCAGCTCACCACCGGGACAGGGGGCTTATGGCTACACCTTC.

The rearrangement joins TRBV2 to TRBJ2-5; TRBD2 matches at 9 bases. CDR3 length equals 17 residues. The germline gives CDR1 SNHLY, CDR2 FYNNEI. Trimming took 5 bases from V and 2 from J; bases not matched to a gene: 12. CDR3 DNA: TGTGCCAGCAGTTGGGGTGTGTCGACTAGCGGACAAGAGACCCAGTACTTC. Amino acid sequence: CASSWGVSTSGQETQYF.